This TCR beta chain stems from a study of prognosis after radiotherapy for stage I lung cancer. The wider study: All of the patients with non-small cell lung cancer, including over 5 who had refused surgery, were considered to be medically inoperable. There were several patients whose tumors were squamous cell carcinoma and 11 to 13 whose tumors were adenocarcinoma. Whole-study findings and limits: Unique TCR clone counts dropped after stereotactic body radiation therapy, from a median of approximately 9,600 to 7,200.

The blood draw at each of two time points yielded roughly 6 milliliters of peripheral blood. TCR beta CDR3 was amplified from genomic DNA by two-round multiplex PCR. Initially, in first-round PCR, primers specific to each TRBV and TRBJ gene were used. TCRdb re-derived calls from the multiplex PCR reads in MiXCR, one entry per CDR3 protein. Found here are about 27,000 distinct CDR3 sequences, about half of them singletons; the top ten hold 14% to 15%. Of note for this clonotype: As yet, its antigen is unknown. A read error likely explains this, since a far larger clone differs by one base.

This clonotype was sampled from a donor over 45 with non-small cell lung cancer. The sample was PBMCs, taken before or after stereotactic body radiation therapy (not recorded which).

CDR3 protein: CASRGVQPQHF. In nucleotides, the CDR3 is TGTGCCAGCAGAGGTGTTCAGCCCCAGCATTTT. The V and J genes are TRBV27 and TRBJ1-5, with no clear D. V lost 6 bases and J 6 bases, leaving 6 bases between the germline ends. This CDR3 spans 11 amino acids. CDR1 and CDR2 from the germline V gene are MNHEY and SMNVEV (reference sequence).